The 25 T cell receptor beta chains presented below share a single source sample, sequenced in a study of blood T cell repertoires in COVID-19. TCRdb's copy holds only in-frame clones and misses some; the assay was immunoSEQ multiplex PCR. This table holds hundreds of thousands of clones, roughly 80% found once. Sequencing was carried out using peripheral blood. Source of these receptors: a woman older than 75 with acute or convalescent COVID-19.

The CDR3 loop is CASSQPAGGPEKLFF. CDR3 coding DNA: TGTGCCAGCAGCCAACCCGCAGGGGGCCCTGAAAAACTGTTTTTT. V usage is TRBV3-1 (or the pseudogene TRBV3-2) and J usage is TRBJ1-4; 8 bases are shared with TRBD1. V shed 2 bases and J 7 bases; nucleotides not matched to a gene: 6. This CDR3 has 15 amino acids. Germline V gives CDR1 LGHDT, CDR2 YNNKEL (reference sequence).

This clone has just a few counts. The gene calls are TRBV2 and TRBJ1-5; 8 nucleotides align to TRBD1. The CDR3 sequence is 15 residues long. The trim removed 8 bases at V and 4 bases at J, leaving 10 bases unmatched. CDR1 and CDR2 from the germline V gene are SNHLY and FYNNEI. The CDR3: CASEEDRGGNQPQHF. CDR3 DNA sequence: TGTGCCAGCGAGGAAGACAGGGGAGGGAATCAGCCCCAGCATTTT.

The chain combines TRBV10-3 with TRBJ2-3; D might be TRBD1 (7 bases). Germline CDR1 and CDR2: ENHRY and SYGVKD. This CDR3 has 13 amino acids. The V end lost 7 bases, the J end lost 5 bases, and 13 bases lay between the germline ends. In DNA form, the CDR3 reads TGTGCCATCACAGGGGGGCGTGAAGATACGCAGTATTTT. Amino acid sequence: CAITGGREDTQYF.

The rearrangement uses TRBV10-3 and TRBJ2-7; 9 bases line up with TRBD1. With V trimmed by 10 bases and J by 0 bases, 7 bases remained unmatched. Germline-derived CDR1 and CDR2 are ENHRY and SYGVKD. CDR3 length: 14 residues. This CDR3 is CATSGQGFSYEQYF. The DNA of the CDR3 is TGTGCCACAAGTGGACAGGGGTTCTCCTACGAGCAGTACTTC.

The chain uses TRBV19 and TRBJ1-3; maybe TRBD1 (6 bases). The germline CDR1 and CDR2 sequences are LNHDA and SQIVND (reference sequence). This CDR3 is built from 16 residues. Trimming stripped 5 bases from V and 0 bases from J, with 14 bases between. The CDR3 region has the DNA TGTGCCAGTAGTTCCCTACAGGGATCCTCTGGAAACACCATATATTTT. Its translation: CASSSLQGSSGNTIYF.

The chain employs TRBV6-1 and TRBJ2-1; a weak D match, TRBD1 (6 bases). This CDR3 is built from 16 residues. V was shortened by 2 bases and J by 0 bases, with 11 bases between the two germline ends. Germline lookup yields CDR1 MNHNS and CDR2 SASEGT. The DNA for the CDR3 is TGTGCCAGCAGTGAATGGGCCAGGGGCTCCTACAATGAGCAGTTCTTC. The encoded protein is CASSEWARGSYNEQFF.

The J gene is TRBJ1-1, the V gene TRBV6-5; TRBD1 matches 7 bases. The CDR3 is 11 residues long. V trimming: 6 bases; J trimming: 7 bases; junction bases outside the gene matches: 2. Germline-derived CDR1 and CDR2 are MNHEY and SVGAGI. The CDR3 nucleotides read TGTGCCAGCAGGGGGACAGTTGAAGCTTTCTTT. Encoded protein: CASRGTVEAFF.

Here the CDR3 reads CASRRGLAGARGTDTQYF. CDR3 bases: TGTGCCAGCAGAAGGGGACTAGCGGGGGCACGCGGCACAGATACGCAGTATTTT. The gene calls are TRBV7-9 and TRBJ2-3; 14 bases align to TRBD2. The CDR3 loop spans 18 amino acids. The V and J ends lost 6 bases and 1 base, in that order; junction bases with no gene match: 9. Germline CDR1 reads SEHNR; CDR2 reads FQNEAQ (reference sequence). Drawing the rest from reference TRBV7-9 and TRBJ2-3, the complete variable domain is DTGVSQNPRHKITKRGQNVTFRCDPISEHNRLYWYRQTLGQGPEFLTYFQNEAQLEKSRLLSDRFSAERPKGSFSTLEIQRTEQGDSAMYLCASRRGLAGARGTDTQYFGPGTRLTVL.

Note on this clone: The sample contains more than one DNA sequence encoding this CDR3. The chain has TRBV3-1 (or the pseudogene TRBV3-2) and TRBJ1-1, with 7 bases identical to TRBD1. Germline V gene sequence: CDR1 LGHDT, CDR2 YNNKEL (reference sequence). Trimming at V came to 4 bases and at J to 1 base, leaving 3 bases not matched to a gene. This CDR3 is built from 14 residues. The CDR3 DNA follows: TGTGCCAGCAGCCCGAGGGACAGGAACACTGAAGCTTTCTTT. Translated, it gives CASSPRDRNTEAFF.

V is TRBV20-1 and J is TRBJ2-7; 8 bases match TRBD2. Germline CDR1 DFQATT, CDR2 SNEGSKA (reference sequence). Germline trimming cut 3 bases from V and 2 bases from J; bases unmatched to any gene: 9. The CDR3 contains 15 residues. The CDR3 loop is CSASPRLARAYEQYF. CDR3 sequence (DNA): TGCAGTGCTAGTCCAAGACTAGCGCGAGCCTACGAGCAGTACTTC.

This chain connects TRBV3-1 (or the pseudogene TRBV3-2) to TRBJ1-2; TRBD1 agrees at 9 bases. The CDR3 sequence is 15 residues long. V was clipped by 4 bases and J by 4 bases; unmatched bases: 7. Germline V gene data show CDR1 as LGHDT and CDR2 as YNNKEL (reference sequence). The CDR3 DNA reads as TGTGCCAGCAGCCCCGGGACAGGGTGGGTCTATGGCTACACCTTC. It translates to CASSPGTGWVYGYTF.

This chain joins TRBV4-1 and TRBJ1-1; D call uncertain. The length of the CDR3 is 16 residues. V gave up 3 bases and J gave up 2 bases, with 16 bases separating them. Germline V gene lookup returns CDR1 MGHRA and CDR2 YSYEKL. CDR3 residues: CASSHPRGKVNTEAFF. CDR3 bases: TGCGCCAGCAGCCACCCACGAGGCAAGGTAAACACTGAAGCTTTCTTT.

The rearrangement uses TRBV19 and TRBJ2-3, with 10 positions matching TRBD2. V shed 3 bases and J 3 bases; nucleotides not matched to a gene: 3. This CDR3 is built from 15 residues. Germline V CDR1 and CDR2: LNHDA, SQIVND (reference sequence). The CDR3 region has the DNA TGTGCCAGTAGTATCCCTAGCGGGAGAACAGATACGCAGTATTTT. It specifies CASSIPSGRTDTQYF.

The rearrangement joins TRBV6-5 to TRBJ2-5; tentative D call: TRBD2 (6 bases). Trimming took 2 bases from V and 5 from J, leaving 9 bases between them. The CDR3 runs to 13 residues. The germline V gene has CDR1 MNHEY and CDR2 SVGAGI. CDR3 in amino acids: CASSYAGWETQYF. The CDR3 DNA reads as TGTGCCAGCAGTTACGCGGGGTGGGAGACCCAGTACTTC.

This clone has a single count. This chain uses TRBV20-1 with TRBJ1-2; D gene uncertain. The CDR3 is 12 amino acids. Germline CDR1 is DFQATT and CDR2 is SNEGSKA (reference sequence). V was cut by 3 bases and J by 5 bases, with 10 bases left in between. CDR3 in DNA: TGCAGTGCTAGTACAGAAGGATATGGCTACACCTTC. This codes for CSASTEGYGYTF.

The chain uses TRBV28 and TRBJ2-1; D unclear. The CDR3 is 15 residues long. V lost 5 bases to trimming and J lost 4 bases, with 15 bases between them. CDR1 and CDR2 (germline): MDHEN, SYDVKM. The CDR3 here is CASSLPTLGYNEQFF. CDR3 nucleotide sequence: TGTGCCAGCAGTCTACCGACTTTAGGATACAATGAGCAGTTCTTC.

For this clone: Other nucleotide sequences from this sample produce the same CDR3. The chain uses TRBV4-3 and TRBJ2-2; D call uncertain. This CDR3 comprises 14 residues. Per the germline V gene, CDR1 is LGHNA and CDR2 is YSLEER. V lost 0 bases to trimming and J lost 5 bases, with 7 bases between them. CDR3 in DNA: TGCGCCAGCAGCCAAGATATGACTACCGGGGAGCTGTTTTTT. Its translation is CASSQDMTTGELFF.

This clone occurred once. The chain carries TRBV7-9 and TRBJ2-1, with TRBD2 matching 8 bases. V shed 4 bases and J 4 bases; nucleotides not matched to a gene: 12. Germline V CDR1 and CDR2: SEHNR, FQNEAQ (reference sequence). The CDR3 runs 17 residues. The CDR3 DNA sequence: TGTGCCAGCAGCTGGACCGGCTGGGGACTAGAGTACAATGAGCAGTTCTTC. This sequence encodes CASSWTGWGLEYNEQFF. Using reference TRBV7-9 and TRBJ2-1 for the parts outside the CDR3, the full variable domain is DTGVSQNPRHKITKRGQNVTFRCDPISEHNRLYWYRQTLGQGPEFLTYFQNEAQLEKSRLLSDRFSAERPKGSFSTLEIQRTEQGDSAMYLCASSWTGWGLEYNEQFFGPGTRLTVL.

The chain is built from TRBV11-1 and TRBJ2-7; D possibly corresponds to TRBD1 (7 bases). CDR1 and CDR2 (germline): SGHAT, FQDESV (reference sequence). There are 15 residues in the CDR3. V lost 2 bases and J 3 bases, leaving 14 bases between the germline ends. The CDR3 sequence: CASSLLGTAGYEQYF. CDR3 DNA sequence: TGTGCCAGCAGCTTACTCGGGACAGCGGGCTACGAGCAGTACTTC.

This chain connects TRBV19 to TRBJ1-2, with D possibly TRBD1 on 6 matching bases. This CDR3 spans 15 amino acids. Germline V gene lookup returns CDR1 LNHDA and CDR2 SQIVND (reference sequence). The V end was cut by 8 bases, the J end by 10 bases, with 26 bases between. The CDR3 sequence is CASYGRGGPVSNYTF. The CDR3 DNA follows: TGTGCCAGTTACGGGAGGGGGGGTCCCGTTTCGAACTACACCTTC.

J is TRBJ1-5 and V is TRBV2, with D unclear. The CDR3 covers 14 residues. V dropped 2 bases and J dropped 0 bases, with 5 bases sitting between them. The V gene's germline CDR1 is SNHLY and CDR2 FYNNEI. The CDR3 loop reads CASSEQYSNQPQHF. The CDR3 DNA reads TGTGCCAGCAGTGAACAGTATAGCAATCAGCCCCAGCATTTT.

This sequence joins TRBV7-9 and TRBJ1-1; TRBD1 matches at 7 bases. Looked up from germline, CDR1 is SEHNR and CDR2 is FQNEAQ (reference sequence). This CDR3 contains 16 residues. Trimming removed 3 bases from V and 1 base from J; junction bases left unmatched: 8. CDR3 loop: CASSFPTGAGNTEAFF. The CDR3 nucleotides read TGTGCCAGCAGCTTTCCCACAGGGGCAGGGAACACTGAAGCTTTCTTT.

The rearrangement uses TRBV6-6 and TRBJ2-1; 10 nucleotides line up with TRBD2. From germline, CDR1 is MNHNY and CDR2 SVGAGI (reference sequence). V dropped 4 bases and J dropped 4; count of bases not matched to a gene: 7. The CDR3 has 16 residues. Here the CDR3 DNA reads TGTGCCAGCAGTTTGTACTCTAGCGGGAGATACAATGAGCAGTTCTTC. This codes for CASSLYSSGRYNEQFF.

The chain joins TRBV29-1 to TRBJ1-2, with D hard to call. V was pared by 1 base and J by 4 bases, with 13 bases between. The CDR3 is 14 amino acids. Germline CDR1 is SQVTM and CDR2 is ANQGSEA. The CDR3 sequence is CSVEGFARAYGYTF. For the CDR3, the DNA is TGCAGCGTTGAAGGGTTCGCGCGGGCCTATGGCTACACCTTC.

This clone has only one observation. The gene calls are TRBV11-2 and TRBJ2-4; 10 positions agree with TRBD2. This CDR3 spans 14 amino acids. Germline V gene lookup returns CDR1 SGHAT and CDR2 FQNNGV. V trimming: 3 bases; J trimming: 7 bases; junction bases outside the gene matches: 3. Here the CDR3 DNA reads TGTGCCAGCAGCTTCGGACTAGCGGAGAACATTCAGTACTTC. It translates to CASSFGLAENIQYF. The full variable domain, in which reference TRBV11-2 and TRBJ2-4 provide the parts outside the CDR3, is EAGVAQSPRYKIIEKRQSVAFWCNPISGHATLYWYQQILGQGPKLLIQFQNNGVVDDSQLPKDRFSAERLKGVDSTLKIQPAKLEDSAVYLCASSFGLAENIQYFGAGTRLSVL.